A selection of T cell receptor beta chains follows, all from one sample in a study of neurological immune-mediated disorders. Using its own MiXCR run on the 5' RACE reads, TCRdb lists one record per CDR3 protein. The profile covers around 17,000 distinct CDR3 sequences, with roughly 22% appearing a single time and approximately 22% taken by the ten largest. Sequencing input: PBMCs. The receptor source for this set is a man in his fifties in good health. Both conserved end residues are part of each CDR3. A D gene is named only where the DNA matches it firmly. Size values are once, few and many counts, or a class for expanded clones, and some rows have none.

J gene: TRBJ2-1
clone size: many
D gene: TRBD2
V gene: TRBV5-4
CDR3 protein: CASSPQPSGRSYNEQFF
CDR3 DNA: TGTGCCAGCAGCCCCCAGCCCAGCGGGAGGTCCTACAATGAGCAGTTCTTC

J gene: TRBJ2-3
clone size: many
D gene: TRBD2
V gene: TRBV7-2
CDR3 protein: CASSLVGTSGVSTDTQYF
CDR3 DNA: TGTGCCAGCAGCTTAGTTGGGACTAGCGGGGTTAGCACAGATACGCAGTATTTT

J gene: TRBJ2-1
clone size: many
D gene: NA
V gene: TRBV7-9
CDR3 protein: CASSSPLEPPSPRRNEQFF
CDR3 DNA: TGTGCCAGCAGCTCACCCTTAGAGCCACCGAGTCCCCGAAGAAATGAGCAGTTCTTC

J gene: TRBJ2-7
clone size: medium-sized
D gene: NA
V gene: TRBV20-1
CDR3 protein: CSAPRAPEPYEQYF
CDR3 DNA: TGCAGTGCCCCCAGGGCACCGGAACCCTACGAGCAGTACTTC

J gene: TRBJ2-5
clone size: many
D gene: TRBD1
V gene: TRBV7-9
CDR3 protein: CASSSRRTGEVVETQYF
CDR3 DNA: TGTGCCAGCAGCTCCCGCCGGACAGGGGAAGTGGTTGAGACCCAGTACTTC

J gene: TRBJ2-3
clone size: many
D gene: NA
V gene: TRBV20-1
CDR3 protein: CSARITGTDTQYF
CDR3 DNA: TGCAGTGCTAGAATTACAGGGACAGATACGCAGTATTTT

J gene: TRBJ2-1
clone size: NA
D gene: TRBD1
V gene: TRBV20-1
CDR3 protein: CSARDRTGYNEQFF
CDR3 DNA: TGCAGTGCTAGAGATCGGACAGGCTACAATGAGCAGTTCTTC

J gene: TRBJ2-7
clone size: many
D gene: NA
V gene: TRBV6-2/TRBV6-3
CDR3 protein: CASRGGGAEQYF
CDR3 DNA: TGTGCCAGCAGAGGAGGCGGCGCCGAGCAGTACTTC

J gene: TRBJ2-1
clone size: many
D gene: NA
V gene: TRBV3-1
CDR3 protein: CASSQGRASEQFF
CDR3 DNA: TGTGCCAGCAGCCAAGGTCGCGCATCCGAGCAGTTCTTC

J gene: TRBJ2-3
clone size: many
D gene: NA
V gene: TRBV14
CDR3 protein: CASSSRVAYTDTQYF
CDR3 DNA: TGTGCCAGCAGCTCCCGTGTCGCTTACACAGATACGCAGTATTTT

J gene: TRBJ2-1
clone size: many
D gene: TRBD2
V gene: TRBV6-2/TRBV6-3
CDR3 protein: CASSLLAGYNEQFF
CDR3 DNA: TGTGCCAGCAGTTTACTAGCGGGATACAATGAGCAGTTCTTC

J gene: TRBJ1-2
clone size: many
D gene: NA
V gene: TRBV20-1
CDR3 protein: CSARLQRRAPQPYGYTF
CDR3 DNA: TGCAGTGCTAGACTTCAGCGGCGGGCCCCTCAACCCTATGGCTACACCTTC

J gene: TRBJ2-7
clone size: many
D gene: TRBD1
V gene: TRBV20-1
CDR3 protein: CSAAPWDSSYEQYF
CDR3 DNA: TGCAGTGCTGCCCCGTGGGACAGCTCCTACGAGCAGTACTTC

J gene: TRBJ2-7
clone size: many
D gene: NA
V gene: TRBV5-1
CDR3 protein: CASSLRGYEQYF
CDR3 DNA: TGCGCCAGCAGCTTACGCGGCTACGAGCAGTACTTC

J gene: TRBJ1-1
clone size: medium-sized
D gene: NA
V gene: TRBV12-3/TRBV12-4
CDR3 protein: CASSFGQLGTEAFF
CDR3 DNA: TGTGCCAGCAGTTTTGGCCAGTTGGGCACTGAAGCTTTCTTT

J gene: TRBJ1-4
clone size: many
D gene: NA
V gene: TRBV5-1
CDR3 protein: CASSFYGQPNEKLFF
CDR3 DNA: TGCGCCAGCAGCTTTTATGGACAGCCTAATGAAAAACTGTTTTTT

J gene: TRBJ1-4
clone size: medium-sized
D gene: NA
V gene: TRBV6-6
CDR3 protein: CASSQHNEKLFF
CDR3 DNA: TGTGCCAGCAGTCAACATAATGAAAAACTGTTTTTT

J gene: TRBJ2-1
clone size: many
D gene: NA
V gene: TRBV7-2
CDR3 protein: CASSRTRETYEQFF
CDR3 DNA: TGTGCCAGCAGCAGGACCCGGGAGACCTATGAGCAGTTCTTC

J gene: TRBJ2-6
clone size: NA
D gene: NA
V gene: TRBV10-3
CDR3 protein: CAISESRPGANVLTF
CDR3 DNA: TGTGCCATCAGTGAGTCTCGCCCTGGGGCCAACGTCCTGACTTTC

J gene: TRBJ1-2
clone size: many
D gene: NA
V gene: TRBV5-1
CDR3 protein: CASSGAREASF
CDR3 DNA: TGCGCCAGCAGCGGCGCCCGGGAGGCATCCTTC

J gene: TRBJ2-3
clone size: many
D gene: TRBD2
V gene: TRBV27
CDR3 protein: CASSPSRLAGSTDTQYF
CDR3 DNA: TGTGCCAGCAGTCCCTCCCGGCTAGCGGGAAGCACAGATACGCAGTATTTT

J gene: TRBJ2-1
clone size: medium-sized
D gene: TRBD2
V gene: TRBV7-2
CDR3 protein: CASSVLAGYNEQFF
CDR3 DNA: TGTGCCAGCAGCGTGCTAGCGGGGTACAATGAGCAGTTCTTC

J gene: TRBJ2-7
clone size: many
D gene: TRBD2
V gene: TRBV7-2
CDR3 protein: CASSFTSGAVEQYF
CDR3 DNA: TGTGCCAGCAGCTTCACTAGCGGGGCCGTTGAGCAGTACTTC

J gene: TRBJ1-2
clone size: many
D gene: NA
V gene: TRBV7-2
CDR3 protein: CASSPRGSYGYTF
CDR3 DNA: TGTGCCAGCAGCCCCCGGGGCAGCTATGGCTACACCTTC

J gene: TRBJ1-1
clone size: once
D gene: NA
V gene: TRBV14
CDR3 protein: CASSQILAGMNTEAFF
CDR3 DNA: TGTGCCAGCAGCCAAATACTGGCAGGGATGAACACTGAGGCTTTCTTT

J gene: TRBJ2-7
clone size: many
D gene: NA
V gene: TRBV5-5
CDR3 protein: CASSLERNEQYF
CDR3 DNA: TGTGCCAGCAGCTTAGAGCGGAACGAGCAGTACTTC

J gene: TRBJ1-1
clone size: few
D gene: TRBD1
V gene: TRBV6-1
CDR3 protein: CASRLGQLNTEAFF
CDR3 DNA: TGTGCCAGCAGGCTGGGACAGCTGAACACTGAAGCTTTCTTT

J gene: TRBJ2-7
clone size: many
D gene: TRBD2
V gene: TRBV5-1
CDR3 protein: CASSLGREDPFSYEQYF
CDR3 DNA: TGCGCCAGCAGCTTGGGGCGGGAGGATCCTTTCTCCTACGAGCAGTACTTC

J gene: TRBJ2-7
clone size: many
D gene: TRBD1
V gene: TRBV28
CDR3 protein: CASSYRDSSPYEQYF
CDR3 DNA: TGTGCCAGCAGCTATCGGGACAGTTCTCCCTACGAGCAGTACTTC

J gene: TRBJ1-2
clone size: many
D gene: TRBD1
V gene: TRBV29-1
CDR3 protein: CSVNRDRGDGGYTF
CDR3 DNA: TGCAGCGTTAACCGGGACAGGGGCGATGGTGGCTACACCTTC

J gene: TRBJ2-7
clone size: few
D gene: NA
V gene: TRBV10-3
CDR3 protein: CAISESGGPYEQYF
CDR3 DNA: TGTGCCATCAGTGAGTCAGGAGGGCCCTACGAGCAGTACTTC

J gene: TRBJ2-5
clone size: many
D gene: NA
V gene: TRBV5-1
CDR3 protein: CASSFKETQYF
CDR3 DNA: TGCGCCAGCAGCTTCAAAGAGACCCAGTACTTC

J gene: TRBJ1-4
clone size: NA
D gene: NA
V gene: TRBV6-6
CDR3 protein: CASSSPAGEYEKLFF
CDR3 DNA: TGTGCCAGCAGTTCCCCGGCAGGGGAGTATGAAAAACTGTTTTTT

J gene: TRBJ2-2
clone size: many
D gene: NA
V gene: TRBV20-1
CDR3 protein: CSAREKASAGTGELFF
CDR3 DNA: TGCAGTGCTAGAGAAAAGGCTAGCGCGGGCACCGGGGAGCTGTTTTTT

J gene: TRBJ2-7
clone size: many
D gene: TRBD2
V gene: TRBV20-1
CDR3 protein: CSATRRELAGYEQYF
CDR3 DNA: TGCAGTGCTACCCGCCGGGAACTAGCGGGTTACGAGCAGTACTTC

J gene: TRBJ2-1
clone size: NA
D gene: TRBD2
V gene: TRBV20-1
CDR3 protein: CSARDTLAGVNEQFF
CDR3 DNA: TGCAGTGCTAGAGATACGCTAGCGGGAGTCAATGAGCAGTTCTTC

J gene: TRBJ1-2
clone size: NA
D gene: TRBD1
V gene: TRBV14
CDR3 protein: CASSQLRTGHGYTF
CDR3 DNA: TGTGCCAGCAGCCAACTCAGGACAGGACACGGCTACACCTTC

J gene: TRBJ1-5
clone size: many
D gene: NA
V gene: TRBV18
CDR3 protein: CASSPRDSLMSNQPQHF
CDR3 DNA: TGTGCCAGCTCACCCCGAGACTCCCTGATGAGCAATCAGCCCCAGCATTTT

J gene: TRBJ1-2
clone size: medium-sized
D gene: NA
V gene: TRBV10-3
CDR3 protein: CAIRGTEGNYGYTF
CDR3 DNA: TGTGCCATCAGAGGGACGGAGGGTAACTATGGCTACACCTTC

J gene: TRBJ2-5
clone size: once
D gene: TRBD2
V gene: TRBV5-1
CDR3 protein: CASSAGLGGTQYF
CDR3 DNA: TGCGCCAGCAGCGCGGGACTAGGTGGGACCCAGTACTTC

J gene: TRBJ1-3
clone size: many
D gene: NA
V gene: TRBV5-1
CDR3 protein: CASSPDTYSGNTIYF
CDR3 DNA: TGCGCCAGCAGCCCGGACACCTACTCTGGAAACACCATATATTTT

J gene: TRBJ1-5
clone size: many
D gene: NA
V gene: TRBV20-1
CDR3 protein: CSAGYGGSNQPQHF
CDR3 DNA: TGCAGTGCTGGCTACGGGGGTAGCAATCAGCCCCAGCATTTT